The 27 T cell receptor beta chains in this list originate from one sample, sequenced in a study of blood T cell repertoires in COVID-19. This table comes from immunoSEQ multiplex PCR, and its TCRdb copy is limited to in-frame clones, with some not included. The sample consists of roughly 230,000 clones, 75% to 85% of them appearing once. Material for sequencing was peripheral blood. The receptors stem from a man aged 50 to 60 with COVID-19, enrolled during active disease.

This chain uses TRBV4-1 with TRBJ2-7, with a possible D match to TRBD1 (6 bases). Germline loops: CDR1 MGHRA, CDR2 YSYEKL. The CDR3 is 16 residues long. Between the trimmed V and J ends, which lost 0 bases and 2 bases, there was a span of 14 bases. The CDR3 region is CASSQEGWDNPYEQYF. CDR3 sequence (DNA): TGCGCCAGCAGCCAAGAAGGCTGGGACAACCCCTACGAGCAGTACTTC.

This rearrangement joins TRBV3-1 (or the pseudogene TRBV3-2) to TRBJ2-7; TRBD2 matches at 7 bases. This CDR3 is built from 14 residues. Germline CDR1 is LGHDT and CDR2 is YNNKEL (reference sequence). Unmatched junction bases numbered 3, after V lost 4 bases and J lost 0 bases. CDR3 sequence: CASSLSGASYEQYF. CDR3 coding DNA: TGTGCCAGCAGCCTCAGCGGGGCCTCCTACGAGCAGTACTTC.

This rearrangement joins TRBV30 to TRBJ1-4; TRBD1 agrees at 7 bases. With V trimmed by 2 bases and J by 10 bases, 4 bases remained unmatched. This CDR3 has 12 amino acids. The germline gives CDR1 GTSNPN, CDR2 SVGIG (reference sequence). In DNA, the CDR3 is TGTGCCTGGAGTTCAAACAGGGGAAAACTGTTTTTT. Translating gives CAWSSNRGKLFF.

The gene calls are TRBV5-4 and TRBJ2-5; tentatively, D is TRBD2 (6 bases). With 4 bases removed from V and 3 bases from J, the gap between germline ends came to 13 bases. Germline V gives CDR1 SGHNT, CDR2 YYREEE (reference sequence). This CDR3 has 14 amino acids. The CDR3 coding sequence is TGTGCCAGCAGCACGGGGGTAGGGGAAGAGACCCAGTACTTC. Protein product: CASSTGVGEETQYF.

V and J are TRBV7-8 and TRBJ2-7; D is perhaps TRBD1 (6 bases). Between the trimmed V and J ends, which lost 5 bases and 4 bases, there was a span of 15 bases. This CDR3 comprises 14 residues. From germline, CDR1 is SGHVS and CDR2 FQNEAQ. CDR3 bases: TGTGCCAGCAGCGTCCGTCTCAGGGGATACGAGCAGTACTTC. It encodes CASSVRLRGYEQYF.

The genes are TRBV7-2 and TRBJ2-3; tentatively, D is TRBD2 (5 bases). Germline V CDR1 and CDR2: SGHTA, FQGNSA. Trimming cost V 3 bases and J 0 bases, with 10 bases left between them. This CDR3 contains 15 residues. The CDR3 protein is CASSFSWTSTDTQYF. DNA for the CDR3: TGTGCCAGCAGCTTTTCGTGGACTAGCACAGATACGCAGTATTTT.

The V gene is TRBV4-3, the J gene TRBJ2-6, with TRBD2 matching 9 bases. The trim removed 0 bases at V and 0 bases at J, leaving 9 bases unmatched. The CDR3 has 20 amino acids. Germline CDR1 reads LGHNA; CDR2 reads YSLEER. The CDR3, as DNA: TGCGCCAGCAGCCAAGATCGCGGTCTAGCGGGGTACTCTGGGGCCAACGTCCTGACTTTC. Its translation: CASSQDRGLAGYSGANVLTF.

The chain combines TRBV5-6 with TRBJ2-6, with 11 positions matching TRBD2. V was pared by 3 bases and J by 0 bases, with 8 bases of the junction left unmatched. Germline V gene data show CDR1 as SGHDT and CDR2 as YYEEEE. This CDR3 comprises 19 residues. Here the CDR3 reads CASSSWALAGGSGANVLTF. The DNA of the CDR3 is TGTGCCAGCAGCTCCTGGGCCCTAGCGGGGGGCTCTGGGGCCAACGTCCTGACTTTC.

V gene TRBV4-1 combines with J gene TRBJ2-2; no reliable D call. Trimming left V 0 bases short and J 1 base short, with 3 bases between. The CDR3 is 14 amino acids. Germline values: CDR1 MGHRA, CDR2 YSYEKL. The DNA of the CDR3 is TGCGCCAGCAGCCAAGAACTGAACACCGGGGAGCTGTTTTTT. Residues: CASSQELNTGELFF.

This clone was counted once. The V and J genes are TRBV18 and TRBJ2-5; 7 bases map to TRBD2. CDR3 length: 14 amino acids. V shed 6 bases, J shed 4 bases, and the junction held 8 bases outside the gene matches. The germline CDR1 and CDR2 sequences are KGHSH and LQKENI. CDR3 in DNA: TGTGCCAGCTCCCCCTCGGGGGGATCAGAGACCCAGTACTTC. This encodes CASSPSGGSETQYF.

The chain has TRBV18 and TRBJ2-7; 7 bases are a match to TRBD2. V lost 2 bases to trimming and J lost 5 bases; unmatched junction nucleotides: 3. This CDR3 contains 13 residues. Germline CDR1 and CDR2: KGHSH and LQKENI. The CDR3 region has the DNA TGTGCCAGCTCACCAAGGGAGGGGAACGAGCAGTACTTC. It is translated as CASSPREGNEQYF.

DNA for the CDR3: TGTGCCAGCAGTGATCGGGCAGGGTCAACCGGGGAGCTGTTTTTT. Protein product: CASSDRAGSTGELFF. The chain links TRBV25-1 to TRBJ2-2, with D possibly TRBD1 on 5 matching bases. Deletions cut 3 bases from V and 5 bases from J, with 13 bases between. The CDR3 is 15 amino acids. Germline V gives CDR1 MGHDK, CDR2 SYGVNS.

As concerns this clone: The junction shows a germline mismatch at one end, possibly a read error. V is TRBV6-4 and J is TRBJ2-7; D unclear. This CDR3 contains 13 residues. Germline V gene data show CDR1 as MRHNA and CDR2 as SNTAGT. This CDR3 is CASSEELGYGQYF. CDR3 sequence (DNA): TGTGCCAGCAGTGAGGAACTCGGGTACGGGCAGTACTTC.

The chain uses TRBV7-2 and TRBJ2-5; 10 bases align to TRBD1. The V segment lost 5 bases and the J segment 2 bases; nucleotides outside the gene matches: 5. The length of the CDR3 is 15 residues. CDR1 and CDR2 (germline): SGHTA, FQGNSA. The CDR3 protein is CASSNDRGRQETQYF. The DNA of the CDR3 is TGTGCCAGCAGCAACGACAGGGGGCGGCAAGAGACCCAGTACTTC.

This chain joins TRBV4-3 and TRBJ1-6, with 10 bases that match TRBD1. The V gene's germline CDR1 is LGHNA and CDR2 YSLEER. This CDR3 contains 19 residues. V lost 0 bases to trimming and J lost 4 bases; unmatched junction nucleotides: 9. The CDR3: CASSQEIVGQGFYNSPLHF. The CDR3 DNA reads TGCGCCAGCAGCCAAGAAATCGTGGGACAGGGGTTTTATAATTCACCCCTCCACTTT.

CDR3 sequence (DNA): TGTGCCAGCAGTTTTGGAATAGGAGATATTCAGTACTTC. Translated: CASSFGIGDIQYF. The chain is built from TRBV12-3 or TRBV12-4 and TRBJ2-4; no clear D gene. Trimming took 3 bases from V and 10 from J, leaving 13 bases between them. CDR3 length equals 13 residues.

The V and J genes are TRBV6-5 and TRBJ1-1; D is unresolved. Trimming took off 0 bases at V and 3 bases at J, with 14 bases between the two ends. The CDR3 consists of 16 residues. CDR1 MNHEY and CDR2 SVGAGI come from the germline V gene. The CDR3 loop is CASSYSAGRIYTEAFF. For the CDR3, the DNA is TGTGCCAGCAGTTACTCCGCGGGGAGAATTTACACTGAAGCTTTCTTT.

The CDR3 nucleotides read TGTGCCAGCAGTTATCCAACTAGCGGAAAATACAATGAGCAGTTCTTC. This codes for CASSYPTSGKYNEQFF. J is TRBJ2-1 and V is TRBV6-6, with TRBD2 identical over 8 bases. The V segment lost 3 bases and the J segment 4 bases; nucleotides outside the gene matches: 8. Germline V lookup: CDR1 MNHNY, CDR2 SVGAGI (reference sequence). The CDR3 length is 16 residues.

The genes are TRBV6-6 and TRBJ2-7, with 11 bases aligning to TRBD1. The length of the CDR3 is 15 residues. V trimming: 3 bases; J trimming: 4 bases; junction bases outside the gene matches: 5. CDR1 and CDR2 (germline): MNHNY, SVGAGI (reference sequence). This chain's CDR3 is CASSYGQGALYEQYF. DNA of the CDR3: TGTGCCAGCAGTTATGGACAGGGGGCTCTGTACGAGCAGTACTTC.

The chain has TRBV18 and TRBJ1-5; D remains unclear. The V gene's germline CDR1 is KGHSH and CDR2 LQKENI. Deletions cut 6 bases from V and 0 bases from J, with 12 bases between. The CDR3 is 15 amino acids. The CDR3 sequence is CASSRARDSNQPQHF. In DNA, the CDR3 is TGTGCCAGCTCCCGGGCACGGGATAGCAATCAGCCCCAGCATTTT.

The chain carries TRBV6-5 and TRBJ2-5; TRBD1 agrees at 7 bases. J was trimmed by 5 bases and V by 5 bases; bases with no gene match: 8. The CDR3 spans 14 residues. Germline values: CDR1 MNHEY, CDR2 SVGAGI. CDR3 nucleotides: TGTGCCAGCAGTCCACAGGGGCTGGGGGAGACCCAGTACTTC. It yields the protein CASSPQGLGETQYF.

The CDR3 region is CASSSPRRTRVTDTQYF. The CDR3 DNA reads as TGTGCCAGCAGCTCCCCTCGAAGGACTAGAGTAACAGATACGCAGTATTTT. The chain joins TRBV7-2 to TRBJ2-3, with 7 bases that match TRBD2. Trimming removed 4 bases from V and 3 bases from J; junction bases left unmatched: 13. Germline loops: CDR1 SGHTA, CDR2 FQGNSA. The CDR3 covers 17 residues.

The chain joins TRBV9 to TRBJ2-5; 11 bases fit TRBD2. Germline V gene data show CDR1 as SGDLS and CDR2 as YYNGEE. The CDR3 extends over 17 amino acids. The junction had 8 bases not matched to a gene; V was cut back by 0 bases and J by 4 bases. CDR3 in DNA: TGTGCCAGCAGCGTAGGCCCTGCTAGCGGGGGGTTAGAGACCCAGTACTTC. Translated: CASSVGPASGGLETQYF.

The chain carries TRBV4-3 and TRBJ2-7; 7 nucleotides line up with TRBD1. This CDR3 comprises 14 residues. Germline CDR1 LGHNA, CDR2 YSLEER. The V gene end was trimmed by 1 base and the J gene end by 5 bases; junction bases not matched to a gene: 5. The CDR3 DNA reads TGCGCCAGCAGCCAAGCGACAGGGTATCACGAGCAGTACTTC. Translated: CASSQATGYHEQYF.

The chain combines TRBV5-4 with TRBJ1-3; D gene unclear. Germline V gives CDR1 SGHNT, CDR2 YYREEE (reference sequence). The CDR3 spans 13 residues. With 1 base removed from V and 3 bases from J, the gap between germline ends came to 5 bases. The CDR3 loop reads CASSLQDGNTIYF. CDR3 nucleotides: TGTGCCAGCAGCTTGCAGGATGGAAACACCATATATTTT.

The chain links TRBV27 to TRBJ1-1, with D perhaps matching TRBD1 (5 bases). V was clipped by 1 base and J by 5 bases, with 17 bases between them. The CDR3 consists of 16 residues. The germline V gene encodes CDR1 MNHEY and CDR2 SMNVEV (reference sequence). CDR3 nucleotide sequence: TGTGCCAGCAGTTTATTGCTGACCGGGGGTCGGACTGAAGCTTTCTTT. Protein product: CASSLLLTGGRTEAFF.

V is TRBV6-4 and J is TRBJ1-2, with a tentative D call TRBD1 (6 bases). V shed 2 bases and J shed 9 bases, with 10 bases lying between them. Per germline, CDR1 MRHNA and CDR2 SNTAGT. The CDR3 is made up of 12 amino acids. CDR3: CASSDQGFRYTF. DNA of the CDR3: TGTGCCAGCAGTGACCAGGGGTTCCGCTACACCTTC.